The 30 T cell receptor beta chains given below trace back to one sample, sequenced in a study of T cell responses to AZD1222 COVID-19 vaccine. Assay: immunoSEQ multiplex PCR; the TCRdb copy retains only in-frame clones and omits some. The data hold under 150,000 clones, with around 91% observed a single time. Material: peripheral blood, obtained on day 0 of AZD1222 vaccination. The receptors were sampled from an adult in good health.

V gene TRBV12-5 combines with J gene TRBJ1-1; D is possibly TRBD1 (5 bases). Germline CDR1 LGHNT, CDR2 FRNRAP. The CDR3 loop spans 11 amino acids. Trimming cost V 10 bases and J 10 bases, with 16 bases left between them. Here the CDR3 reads CANQGSLGAFF. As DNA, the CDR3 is TGTGCTAATCAGGGTTCCCTGGGAGCTTTCTTT.

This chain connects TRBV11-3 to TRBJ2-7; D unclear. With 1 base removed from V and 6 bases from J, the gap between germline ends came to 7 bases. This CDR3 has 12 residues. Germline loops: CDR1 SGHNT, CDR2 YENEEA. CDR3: CASSLVGFEQYF. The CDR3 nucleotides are TGTGCCAGCAGCTTAGTAGGGTTCGAGCAGTACTTC.

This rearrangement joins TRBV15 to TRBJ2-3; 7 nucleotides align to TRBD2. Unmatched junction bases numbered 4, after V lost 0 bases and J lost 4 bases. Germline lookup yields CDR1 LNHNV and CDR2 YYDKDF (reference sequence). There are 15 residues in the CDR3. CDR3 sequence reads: CATSRDKRGSDTQYF. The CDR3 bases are TGTGCCACCAGCAGAGATAAGCGGGGTTCAGATACGCAGTATTTT.

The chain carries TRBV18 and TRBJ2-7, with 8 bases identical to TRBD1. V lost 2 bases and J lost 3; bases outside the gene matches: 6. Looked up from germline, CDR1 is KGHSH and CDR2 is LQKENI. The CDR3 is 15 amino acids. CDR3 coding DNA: TGTGCCAGCTCACCAGGGACGGACAGGGTCTACGAGCAGTACTTC. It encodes CASSPGTDRVYEQYF.

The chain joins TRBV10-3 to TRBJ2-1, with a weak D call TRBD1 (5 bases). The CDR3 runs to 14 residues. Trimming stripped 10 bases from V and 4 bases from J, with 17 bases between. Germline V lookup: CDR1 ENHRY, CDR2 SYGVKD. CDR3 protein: CATRRDAGYNEQFF. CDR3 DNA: TGTGCCACTCGACGCGATGCAGGGTACAATGAGCAGTTCTTC.

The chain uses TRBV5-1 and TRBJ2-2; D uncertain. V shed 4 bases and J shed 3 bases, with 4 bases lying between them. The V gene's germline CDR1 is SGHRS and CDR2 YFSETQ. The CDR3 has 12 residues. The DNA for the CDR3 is TGCGCCAGCAGCAGGGACACCGGGGAGCTGTTTTTT. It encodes CASSRDTGELFF. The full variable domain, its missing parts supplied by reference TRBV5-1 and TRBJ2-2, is KAGVTQTPRYLIKTRGQQVTLSCSPISGHRSVSWYQQTPGQGLQFLFEYFSETQRNKGNFPGRFSGRQFSNSRSEMNVSTLELGDSALYLCASSRDTGELFFGEGSRLTVL.

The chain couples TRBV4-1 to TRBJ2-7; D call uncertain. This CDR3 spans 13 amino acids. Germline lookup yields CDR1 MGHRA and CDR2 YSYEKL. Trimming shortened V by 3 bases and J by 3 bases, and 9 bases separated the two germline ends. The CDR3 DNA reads TGCGCCAGCAGCCAGTTGGATGACTACGAGCAGTACTTC. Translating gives CASSQLDDYEQYF.

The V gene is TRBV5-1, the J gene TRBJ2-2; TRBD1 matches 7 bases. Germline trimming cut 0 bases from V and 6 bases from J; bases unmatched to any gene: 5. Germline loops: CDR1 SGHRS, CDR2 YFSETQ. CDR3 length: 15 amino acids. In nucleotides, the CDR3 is TGCGCCAGCAGCTTGGGAGGGGGCCCAGCCGGGGAGCTGTTTTTT. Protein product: CASSLGGGPAGELFF.

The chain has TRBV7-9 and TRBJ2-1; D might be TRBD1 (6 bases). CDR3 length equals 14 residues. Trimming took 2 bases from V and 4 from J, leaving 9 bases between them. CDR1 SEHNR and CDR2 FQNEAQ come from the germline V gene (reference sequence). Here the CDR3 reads CASSLTGNYNEQFF. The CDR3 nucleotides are TGTGCCAGCAGCTTAACAGGGAATTACAATGAGCAGTTCTTC.

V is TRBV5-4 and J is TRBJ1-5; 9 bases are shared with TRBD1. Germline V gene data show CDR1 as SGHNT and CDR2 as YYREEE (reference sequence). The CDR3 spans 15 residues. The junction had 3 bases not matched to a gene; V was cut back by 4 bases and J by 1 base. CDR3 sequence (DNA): TGTGCCAGCAGCCCCGGGACAGGGAGCAATCAGCCCCAGCATTTT. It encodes CASSPGTGSNQPQHF.

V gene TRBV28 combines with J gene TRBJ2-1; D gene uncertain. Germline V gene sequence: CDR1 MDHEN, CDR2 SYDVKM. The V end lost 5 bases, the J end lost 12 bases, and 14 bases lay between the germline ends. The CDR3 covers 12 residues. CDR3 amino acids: CASSLQRGGQFF. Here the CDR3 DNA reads TGTGCCAGCAGTCTTCAGCGTGGCGGGCAGTTCTTC.

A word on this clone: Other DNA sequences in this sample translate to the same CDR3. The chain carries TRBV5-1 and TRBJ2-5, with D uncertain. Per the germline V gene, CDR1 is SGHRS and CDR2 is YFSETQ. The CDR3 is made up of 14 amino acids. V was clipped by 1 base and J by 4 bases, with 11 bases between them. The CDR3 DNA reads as TGCGCCAGCAGCTTGTCGGCTGGTAGAGAGACCCAGTACTTC. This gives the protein CASSLSAGRETQYF.

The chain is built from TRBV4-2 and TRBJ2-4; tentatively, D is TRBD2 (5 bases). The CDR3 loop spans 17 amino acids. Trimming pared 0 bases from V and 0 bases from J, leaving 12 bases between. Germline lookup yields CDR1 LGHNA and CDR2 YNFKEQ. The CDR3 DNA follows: TGTGCCAGCAGCCAAGATGGCCACAGCGGAGCCAAAAACATTCAGTACTTC. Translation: CASSQDGHSGAKNIQYF.

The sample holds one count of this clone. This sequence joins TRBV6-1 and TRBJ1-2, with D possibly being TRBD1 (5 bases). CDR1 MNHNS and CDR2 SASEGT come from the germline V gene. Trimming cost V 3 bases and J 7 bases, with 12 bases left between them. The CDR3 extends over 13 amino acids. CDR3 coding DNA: TGTGCCAGCAGTGAGGTAGGGGCCACTGGCTACACCTTC. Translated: CASSEVGATGYTF.

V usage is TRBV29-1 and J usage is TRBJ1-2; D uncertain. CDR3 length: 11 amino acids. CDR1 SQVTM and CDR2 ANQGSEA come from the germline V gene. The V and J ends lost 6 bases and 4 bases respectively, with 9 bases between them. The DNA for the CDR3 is TGCAGCGTCTACACTATCTATGGCTACACCTTC. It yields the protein CSVYTIYGYTF.

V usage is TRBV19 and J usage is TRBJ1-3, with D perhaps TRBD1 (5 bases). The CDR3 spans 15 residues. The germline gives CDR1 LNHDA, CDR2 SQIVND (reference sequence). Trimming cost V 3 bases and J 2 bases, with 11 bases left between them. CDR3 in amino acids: CASSIRGGTGNTIYF. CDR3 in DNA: TGTGCCAGTAGTATCCGGGGCGGAACTGGAAACACCATATATTTT.

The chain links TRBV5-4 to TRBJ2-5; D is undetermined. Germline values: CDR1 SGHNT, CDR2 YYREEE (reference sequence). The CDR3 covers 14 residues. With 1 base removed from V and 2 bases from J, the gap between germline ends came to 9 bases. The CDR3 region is CASSLSQAQETQYF. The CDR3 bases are TGTGCCAGCAGCTTGTCCCAGGCTCAAGAGACCCAGTACTTC.

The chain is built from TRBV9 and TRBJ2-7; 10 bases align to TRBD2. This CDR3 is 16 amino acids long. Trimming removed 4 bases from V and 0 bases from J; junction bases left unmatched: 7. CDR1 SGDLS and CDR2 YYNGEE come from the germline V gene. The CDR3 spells CASSLGLAEDSYEQYF. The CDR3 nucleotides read TGTGCCAGCAGCCTTGGACTAGCGGAAGACTCCTACGAGCAGTACTTC.

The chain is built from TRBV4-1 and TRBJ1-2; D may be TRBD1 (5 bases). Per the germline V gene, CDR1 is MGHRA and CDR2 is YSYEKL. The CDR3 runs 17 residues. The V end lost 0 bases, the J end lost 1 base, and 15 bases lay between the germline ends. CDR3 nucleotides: TGCGCCAGCAGCCAAGAGCCGGCAGGGAACGATAACTATGGCTACACCTTC. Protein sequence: CASSQEPAGNDNYGYTF.

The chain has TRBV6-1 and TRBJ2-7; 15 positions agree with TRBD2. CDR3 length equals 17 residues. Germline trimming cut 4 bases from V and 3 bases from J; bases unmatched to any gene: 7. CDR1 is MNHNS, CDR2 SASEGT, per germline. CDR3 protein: CASSVLGTSGGIYEQYF. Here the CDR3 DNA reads TGTGCCAGCAGTGTCCTCGGGACTAGCGGGGGGATCTACGAGCAGTACTTC.

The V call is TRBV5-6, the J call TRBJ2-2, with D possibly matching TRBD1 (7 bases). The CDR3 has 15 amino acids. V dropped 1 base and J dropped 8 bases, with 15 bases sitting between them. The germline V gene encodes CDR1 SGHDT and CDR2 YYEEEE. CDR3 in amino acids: CASSLWQGGPGELFF. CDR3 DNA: TGTGCCAGCAGCTTGTGGCAGGGGGGTCCAGGGGAGCTGTTTTTT.

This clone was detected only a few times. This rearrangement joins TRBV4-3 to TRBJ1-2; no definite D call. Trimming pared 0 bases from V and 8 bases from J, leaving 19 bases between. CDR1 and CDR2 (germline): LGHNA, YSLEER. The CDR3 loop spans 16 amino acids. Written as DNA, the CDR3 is TGCGCCAGCAGCCAAGATCGAGGGTTACGGCCTGGAGGCTACACCTTC. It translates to CASSQDRGLRPGGYTF.

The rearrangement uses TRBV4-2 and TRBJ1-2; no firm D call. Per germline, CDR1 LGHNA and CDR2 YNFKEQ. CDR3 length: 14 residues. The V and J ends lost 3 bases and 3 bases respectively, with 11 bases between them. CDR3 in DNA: TGTGCCAGCAGCCAGGCTGGCGGTTACTATGGCTACACCTTC. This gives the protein CASSQAGGYYGYTF.

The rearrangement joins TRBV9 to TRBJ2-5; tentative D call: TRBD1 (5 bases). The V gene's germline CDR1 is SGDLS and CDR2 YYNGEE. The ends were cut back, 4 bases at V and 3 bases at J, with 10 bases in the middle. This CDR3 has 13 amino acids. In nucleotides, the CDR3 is TGTGCCAGCAGCACAGGAGTCAAAGAGACCCAGTACTTC. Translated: CASSTGVKETQYF. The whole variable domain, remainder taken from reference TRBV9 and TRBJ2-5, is DSGVTQTPKHLITATGQRVTLRCSPRSGDLSVYWYQQSLDQGLQFLIQYYNGEERAKGNILERFSAQQFPDLHSELNLSSLELGDSALYFCASSTGVKETQYFGPGTRLLVL.

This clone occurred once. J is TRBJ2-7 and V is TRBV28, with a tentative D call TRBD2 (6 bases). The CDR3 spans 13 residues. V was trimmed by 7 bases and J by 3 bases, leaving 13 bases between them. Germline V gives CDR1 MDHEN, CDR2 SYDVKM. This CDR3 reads CASKTGTGYEQYF. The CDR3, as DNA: TGTGCCAGCAAGACCGGGACTGGCTACGAGCAGTACTTC.

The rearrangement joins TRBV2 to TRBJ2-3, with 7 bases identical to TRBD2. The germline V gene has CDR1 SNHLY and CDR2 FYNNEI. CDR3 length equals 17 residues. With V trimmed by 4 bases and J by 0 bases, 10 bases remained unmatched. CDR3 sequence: CASSGNPTGGSTDTQYF. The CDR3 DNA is TGTGCCAGCAGTGGCAACCCGACGGGAGGTAGCACAGATACGCAGTATTTT.

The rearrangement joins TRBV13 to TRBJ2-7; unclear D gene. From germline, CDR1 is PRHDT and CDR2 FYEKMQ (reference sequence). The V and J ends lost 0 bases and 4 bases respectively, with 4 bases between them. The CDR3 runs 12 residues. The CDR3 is CASSLGRYEQYF. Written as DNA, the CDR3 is TGTGCCAGCAGCTTAGGTAGATACGAGCAGTACTTC.

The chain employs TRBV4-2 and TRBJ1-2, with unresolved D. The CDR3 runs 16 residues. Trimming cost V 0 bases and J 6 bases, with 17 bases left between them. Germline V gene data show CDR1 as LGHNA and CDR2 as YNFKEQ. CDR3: CASSQDLRAGRNGYTF. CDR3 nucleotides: TGTGCCAGCAGCCAAGATCTAAGGGCAGGCCGAAATGGCTACACCTTC.

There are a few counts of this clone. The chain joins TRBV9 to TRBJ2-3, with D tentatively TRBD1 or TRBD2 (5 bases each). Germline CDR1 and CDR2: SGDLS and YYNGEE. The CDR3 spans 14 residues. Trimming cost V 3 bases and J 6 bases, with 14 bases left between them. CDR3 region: CASSAYGAGDTQYF. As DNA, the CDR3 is TGTGCCAGCAGCGCATACGGGGCTGGGGATACGCAGTATTTT.

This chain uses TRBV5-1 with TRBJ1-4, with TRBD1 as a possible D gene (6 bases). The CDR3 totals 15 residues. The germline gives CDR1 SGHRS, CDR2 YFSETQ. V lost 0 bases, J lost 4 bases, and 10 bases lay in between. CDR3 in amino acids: CASSLGTDFNEKLFF. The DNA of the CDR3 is TGCGCCAGCAGCTTGGGGACAGACTTTAATGAAAAACTGTTTTTT.